A selection of T cell receptor beta chains follows, all from one sample in a study of shared clonotypes between healthy human individuals. TCRdb's copy holds only in-frame clones and misses some; the assay was immunoSEQ multiplex PCR. The sample has under 1,100,000 clones, about 77% seen once; the top ten hold about 1.5%. Sequencing was performed on memory CD4+ T cells sorted from blood. These receptors were collected from a man in his late teens or twenties in good health. CDR3s include the opening cysteine and the closing phenylalanine or tryptophan. The order of the fields is V gene, J gene, clone size, D gene, CDR3 protein, CDR3 DNA. The D gene is left open where the match is weak. Rows give clone size only sometimes, using once, few, many, or a class for an expanded clone.

v_call: TRBV7-2; j_call: TRBJ2-2; clone_size: -; d_call: TRBD2; cdr3_aa: CASSWGLAGGGTGELFF; cdr3_nt: TGTGCCAGCAGCTGGGGACTAGCGGGAGGAGGAACCGGGGAGCTGTTTTTT
v_call: TRBV28; j_call: TRBJ1-2; clone_size: -; d_call: -; cdr3_aa: CASSLSFWGSQDGYTF; cdr3_nt: TGTGCCAGCAGTTTAAGCTTTTGGGGGAGTCAGGATGGCTACACCTTC
v_call: TRBV9; j_call: TRBJ1-1; clone_size: -; d_call: -; cdr3_aa: CASSPQPQGTAFF; cdr3_nt: TGTGCCAGCAGCCCCCAGCCCCAGGGTACAGCTTTCTTT
v_call: TRBV4-1; j_call: TRBJ2-4; clone_size: many; d_call: -; cdr3_aa: CASSQSVDTAKNIQYF; cdr3_nt: TGCGCCAGCAGCCAAAGTGTCGATACGGCCAAAAACATTCAGTACTTC
v_call: TRBV7-9; j_call: TRBJ2-7; clone_size: -; d_call: TRBD1; cdr3_aa: CASSSPGQGDYEQYF; cdr3_nt: TGTGCCAGCAGCTCCCCCGGGCAGGGGGACTACGAGCAGTACTTC
v_call: TRBV29-1; j_call: TRBJ2-5; clone_size: -; d_call: -; cdr3_aa: CSVGPQDGETQYF; cdr3_nt: TGCAGCGTTGGCCCTCAAGACGGGGAGACCCAGTACTTC
v_call: TRBV7-6; j_call: TRBJ2-5; clone_size: -; d_call: -; cdr3_aa: CASSSTRNPILVQETQYF; cdr3_nt: TGTGCCAGCAGCTCGACCCGCAATCCTATTCTAGTCCAAGAGACCCAGTACTTC
v_call: TRBV5-8; j_call: TRBJ2-7; clone_size: -; d_call: TRBD2; cdr3_aa: CASSLRAGGILYEQYF; cdr3_nt: TGTGCCAGCAGCTTGAGAGCGGGAGGGATACTCTACGAGCAGTACTTC
v_call: TRBV15; j_call: TRBJ2-5; clone_size: -; d_call: TRBD2; cdr3_aa: CATSGTGLSEETQYF; cdr3_nt: TGTGCCACCAGCGGGACGGGACTATCCGAAGAGACCCAGTACTTC
v_call: TRBV30; j_call: TRBJ1-4; clone_size: -; d_call: -; cdr3_aa: CAWSPGLTRGNEKLFF; cdr3_nt: TGTGCCTGGTCCCCGGGTCTGACCAGGGGAAATGAAAAACTGTTTTTT
v_call: TRBV5-8; j_call: TRBJ1-5; clone_size: -; d_call: -; cdr3_aa: CASSFRDSTPGQPQHF; cdr3_nt: TGTGCCAGCAGCTTCCGGGACTCCACACCGGGTCAGCCCCAGCATTTT
v_call: TRBV11-2; j_call: TRBJ1-3; clone_size: -; d_call: -; cdr3_aa: CASSLVGSTGGNTIYF; cdr3_nt: TGTGCCAGCAGCTTAGTGGGGAGTACGGGTGGAAACACCATATATTTT
v_call: TRBV5-4; j_call: TRBJ1-6; clone_size: -; d_call: -; cdr3_aa: CASSLGPGTGDSPLHF; cdr3_nt: TGTGCCAGCAGCTTGGGTCCCGGGACTGGGGATTCACCCCTCCACTTT
v_call: TRBV5-1; j_call: TRBJ2-2; clone_size: -; d_call: TRBD2; cdr3_aa: CASSLKASGRNTGELFF; cdr3_nt: TGCGCCAGCAGCTTGAAGGCTAGCGGGAGAAACACCGGGGAGCTGTTTTTT
v_call: TRBV6-4; j_call: TRBJ1-1; clone_size: -; d_call: -; cdr3_aa: CASDGTEAFF; cdr3_nt: TGTGCCAGCGACGGGACTGAAGCTTTCTTT
v_call: TRBV6-1; j_call: TRBJ2-7; clone_size: -; d_call: TRBD2; cdr3_aa: CASTLGLETNEQYF; cdr3_nt: TGTGCCAGCACCCTAGGACTAGAGACTAACGAGCAGTACTTC
v_call: TRBV5-1; j_call: TRBJ2-5; clone_size: -; d_call: -; cdr3_aa: CASSLEGPQYF; cdr3_nt: TGCGCCAGCAGCTTGGAAGGGCCCCAGTACTTC
v_call: TRBV5-1; j_call: TRBJ2-3; clone_size: -; d_call: TRBD2; cdr3_aa: CASSLLAGTTDTQYF; cdr3_nt: TGCGCCAGCAGCTTACTAGCGGGGACCACAGATACGCAGTATTTT
v_call: TRBV18; j_call: TRBJ1-4; clone_size: -; d_call: -; cdr3_aa: CASYDGTNEKLFF; cdr3_nt: TGTGCCAGCTACGACGGGACTAATGAAAAACTGTTTTTT
v_call: TRBV7-8; j_call: TRBJ2-1; clone_size: -; d_call: -; cdr3_aa: CASSLAGLSLEQFF; cdr3_nt: TGTGCCAGCAGCTTAGCGGGCCTCTCGTTGGAGCAGTTCTTC
v_call: TRBV10-1; j_call: TRBJ2-2; clone_size: -; d_call: -; cdr3_aa: CASRPANTGELFF; cdr3_nt: TGCGCCAGCAGGCCAGCCAACACCGGGGAGCTGTTTTTT
v_call: TRBV7-2; j_call: TRBJ2-7; clone_size: -; d_call: -; cdr3_aa: CASSSRRTLDSYEQYF; cdr3_nt: TGTGCCAGCAGCTCAAGAAGGACATTAGACTCCTACGAGCAGTACTTC
v_call: TRBV19; j_call: TRBJ2-2; clone_size: -; d_call: -; cdr3_aa: CASSMVGELFF; cdr3_nt: TGTGCCAGTAGTATGGTGGGGGAGCTGTTTTTT
v_call: TRBV7-9; j_call: TRBJ2-3; clone_size: -; d_call: TRBD2; cdr3_aa: CASSPTSGGTDTQYF; cdr3_nt: TGTGCCAGCAGCCCGACTAGCGGGGGGACAGATACGCAGTATTTT
v_call: TRBV6-5; j_call: TRBJ1-6; clone_size: once; d_call: -; cdr3_aa: CASARKQVYNSPLHF; cdr3_nt: TGTGCCAGCGCGCGAAAGCAGGTGTATAATTCACCCCTCCACTTT
v_call: TRBV10-3; j_call: TRBJ2-2; clone_size: -; d_call: -; cdr3_aa: CAISEGDWSTGELFF; cdr3_nt: TGTGCCATCAGTGAGGGGGACTGGAGCACCGGGGAGCTGTTTTTT
v_call: TRBV27; j_call: TRBJ2-3; clone_size: -; d_call: -; cdr3_aa: CASRGPLTTQYF; cdr3_nt: TGTGCCAGCAGGGGGCCACTGACGACGCAGTATTTT
v_call: TRBV19; j_call: TRBJ1-5; clone_size: -; d_call: TRBD1; cdr3_aa: CASSIWDRLNQPQHF; cdr3_nt: TGTGCCAGTAGTATTTGGGACAGACTGAATCAGCCCCAGCATTTT